These 19 T cell receptor beta chains were all obtained from the same sample, sequenced in a study of OX40 agonist ivuxolimab in advanced cancers. The table came from immunoSEQ multiplex PCR; TCRdb's copy has only in-frame clones and leaves some out. The sample yields 52,000 or so clones, over 90% seen once. The sequenced sample was CD4+ or CD8+ T cells sorted from blood, obtained in a trial of the OX40 agonist ivuxolimab. The receptor set was obtained from an adult with an advanced solid tumor such as melanoma, head and neck, liver or kidney cancer.

The rearrangement uses TRBV15 and TRBJ1-5; TRBD1 agrees at 8 bases. Germline loops: CDR1 LNHNV, CDR2 YYDKDF (reference sequence). Trimming cost V 1 base and J 5 bases; bases outside gene matches: 4. CDR3 length: 15 amino acids. DNA for the CDR3: TGTGCCACCAGCAGAGGAACAGGGGGATATCAGCCCCAGCATTTT. As protein: CATSRGTGGYQPQHF.

With regard to this clone: Within the sample, other DNA sequences also encode this same CDR3. V usage is TRBV7-9 and J usage is TRBJ2-7; unclear D gene. Trimming removed 1 base from V and 2 bases from J, with 3 bases in between. This CDR3 is 12 amino acids long. Per germline, CDR1 SEHNR and CDR2 FQNEAQ (reference sequence). The CDR3 DNA sequence: TGTGCCAGCAGCTTAGGCGCCTACGAGCAGTACTTC. Protein: CASSLGAYEQYF. Variable domain in full (rest from reference TRBV7-9 and TRBJ2-7): DTGVSQNPRHKITKRGQNVTFRCDPISEHNRLYWYRQTLGQGPEFLTYFQNEAQLEKSRLLSDRFSAERPKGSFSTLEIQRTEQGDSAMYLCASSLGAYEQYFGPGTRLTVT.

Only one count was recorded for this clone. The genes are TRBV2 and TRBJ2-1, with D perhaps TRBD2 (6 bases). Trimming stripped 8 bases from V and 9 bases from J, with 23 bases between. CDR1 and CDR2 (germline): SNHLY, FYNNEI. The CDR3 is 15 amino acids. The CDR3 sequence is CASFSPSDQGPEQFF. CDR3 DNA sequence: TGTGCCAGCTTTTCCCCTAGCGACCAGGGACCTGAGCAGTTCTTC. Looking up the rest from reference TRBV2 and TRBJ2-1 gives the full variable domain: EPEVTQTPSHQVTQMGQEVILRCVPISNHLYFYWYRQILGQKVEFLVSFYNNEISEKSEIFDDQFSVERPDGSNFTLKIRSTKLEDSAMYFCASFSPSDQGPEQFFGPGTRLTVL.

CDR3 sequence: CASKEAGAVDEQFF. CDR3 nucleotide sequence: TGTGCCAGCAAAGAAGCGGGAGCAGTGGACGAGCAGTTCTTC. This sequence joins TRBV7-9 and TRBJ2-1, with 8 bases lining up with TRBD2. Trimming cost V 7 bases and J 10 bases; bases outside gene matches: 12. The CDR3 consists of 14 residues. Germline loops: CDR1 SEHNR, CDR2 FQNEAQ (reference sequence).

The V gene is TRBV11-2, the J gene TRBJ2-7; possible D gene TRBD1, 6 bases. The germline V gene encodes CDR1 SGHAT and CDR2 FQNNGV. V gave up 0 bases and J gave up 2 bases, with 8 bases separating them. The CDR3 has 14 residues. In DNA form, the CDR3 reads TGTGCCAGCAGCTTAGAGCAGGGGACCTACGAGCAGTACTTC. Translated, it gives CASSLEQGTYEQYF.

This clone appeared once. Other nucleotide sequences in the sample specify the same CDR3. The rearrangement joins TRBV27 to TRBJ2-7, with a possible D match to TRBD1 (5 bases). There are 10 residues in the CDR3. Germline assignment: CDR1 MNHEY and CDR2 SMNVEV (reference sequence). V was shortened by 8 bases and J by 3 bases, with 5 bases between the two germline ends. The CDR3 DNA follows: TGTGCCAGCGGACACTACGAGCAGTACTTC. This codes for CASGHYEQYF.

This sequence joins TRBV7-8 and TRBJ1-4; D is unresolved. The CDR3 covers 14 residues. From germline, CDR1 is SGHVS and CDR2 FQNEAQ. The V and J ends lost 2 bases and 5 bases respectively, with 9 bases between them. The CDR3 sequence is CASSLNMGNEKLFF. The DNA of the CDR3 is TGTGCCAGCAGCTTAAACATGGGGAATGAAAAACTGTTTTTT. Looking up the rest from reference TRBV7-8 and TRBJ1-4 gives the full variable domain: GAGVSQSPRYKVAKRGQDVALRCDPISGHVSLFWYQQALGQGPEFLTYFQNEAQLDKSGLPSDRFFAERPEGSVSTLKIQRTQQEDSAVYLCASSLNMGNEKLFFGSGTQLSVL.

The chain combines TRBV27 with TRBJ2-1, with a possible D match to TRBD2 (5 bases). V was pared by 0 bases and J by 2 bases, with 14 bases between. The CDR3 runs 17 residues. The germline CDR1 and CDR2 sequences are MNHEY and SMNVEV (reference sequence). CDR3 sequence (DNA): TGTGCCAGCAGTTTATCGGTCGGGATATCGGCCTACAATGAGCAGTTCTTC. It translates to CASSLSVGISAYNEQFF.

This sequence joins TRBV4-2 and TRBJ2-7; D may be TRBD1 or TRBD2 (6 bases each). Germline V lookup: CDR1 LGHNA, CDR2 YNFKEQ. V gave up 4 bases and J gave up 5 bases, with 27 bases separating them. This CDR3 contains 18 residues. This CDR3 reads CASSPALVRGRSSDEQYF. DNA for the CDR3: TGTGCCAGCAGCCCCGCCTTAGTCCGGGGGCGTTCTTCCGACGAGCAGTACTTC.

The rearrangement joins TRBV7-2 to TRBJ1-1; D is unclear. V was shortened by 5 bases and J by 0 bases, with 10 bases between the two germline ends. The CDR3 loop spans 14 amino acids. Germline V lookup: CDR1 SGHTA, CDR2 FQGNSA. The CDR3 sequence: CASSTTVMNTEAFF. The CDR3 bases are TGTGCCAGCAGCACCACCGTGATGAACACTGAAGCTTTCTTT.

The chain links TRBV11-2 to TRBJ1-1; TRBD1 aligns across 7 bases. This CDR3 has 15 amino acids. CDR1 and CDR2 from the germline V gene are SGHAT and FQNNGV. J was trimmed by 4 bases and V by 0 bases; bases with no gene match: 5. CDR3 in DNA: TGTGCCAGCAGCTTAGATCCGGGACAGATCACTGAAGCTTTCTTT. This translates into CASSLDPGQITEAFF.

The chain recombines TRBV11-2 with TRBJ2-7; D ambiguous. Trimming took off 1 base at V and 5 bases at J, with 3 bases between the two ends. From germline, CDR1 is SGHAT and CDR2 FQNNGV. The length of the CDR3 is 11 residues. The CDR3: CASSLANEQYF. The CDR3 DNA follows: TGTGCCAGCAGCTTAGCGAACGAGCAGTACTTC.

This clone has just one count. V usage is TRBV29-1 and J usage is TRBJ2-7; D not certain. Trimming stripped 7 bases from V and 7 bases from J, with 14 bases between. CDR1 is SQVTM, CDR2 ANQGSEA, per germline. The CDR3 runs to 11 residues. The CDR3 here is CSAPWGSEQYF. CDR3 DNA: TGCAGCGCCCCCTGGGGTTCTGAGCAGTACTTC.

This clone is a singleton in its sample. The chain carries TRBV4-1 and TRBJ1-1; tentatively, D is TRBD1 (5 bases). CDR1 MGHRA and CDR2 YSYEKL come from the germline V gene. The CDR3 spans 16 residues. Trimming took off 3 bases at V and 4 bases at J, with 18 bases between the two ends. The CDR3 spells CASSQGQGSRATEAFF. For the CDR3, the DNA is TGCGCCAGCAGCCAGGGCCAAGGATCCAGGGCCACTGAAGCTTTCTTT.

V gene TRBV28 combines with J gene TRBJ2-7; 10 bases are a match to TRBD1. V was pared by 5 bases and J by 3 bases, with 19 bases of the junction left unmatched. CDR3 length: 19 residues. The germline V gene has CDR1 MDHEN and CDR2 SYDVKM. CDR3 coding DNA: TGTGCCAGCAGTGCACCCAAAGGGACAGGGGAGGGCTTTAACTACGAGCAGTACTTC. Amino acid sequence: CASSAPKGTGEGFNYEQYF.

This chain uses TRBV28 with TRBJ2-1; 11 positions agree with TRBD2. The germline V gene encodes CDR1 MDHEN and CDR2 SYDVKM. This CDR3 spans 16 amino acids. The V and J ends lost 1 base and 9 bases, in that order; junction bases with no gene match: 8. CDR3 residues: CASSLLLAGAEGEQFF. CDR3 sequence (DNA): TGTGCCAGCAGTTTATTACTAGCGGGAGCGGAGGGTGAGCAGTTCTTC.

This rearrangement joins TRBV4-3 to TRBJ1-2; 8 bases line up with TRBD1. With 1 base clipped from V and 2 bases from J, the junction kept 6 bases outside the gene matches. CDR3 size: 16 residues. Germline V gene sequence: CDR1 LGHNA, CDR2 YSLEER. Here the CDR3 reads CASSQGVGQGNYGYTF. DNA of the CDR3: TGCGCCAGCAGCCAAGGAGTCGGACAGGGAAACTATGGCTACACCTTC.

Comments on this clone: Distinct nucleotide sequences in the sample also encode this CDR3. This rearrangement joins TRBV9 to TRBJ1-1, with D hard to call. The CDR3 consists of 13 residues. The V gene's germline CDR1 is SGDLS and CDR2 YYNGEE. Trimming left V 0 bases short and J 1 base short, with 4 bases between. This chain's CDR3 is CASSVGRNTEAFF. DNA of the CDR3: TGTGCCAGCAGCGTAGGTCGGAACACTGAAGCTTTCTTT.

The gene calls are TRBV29-1 and TRBJ2-5; the D gene is possibly TRBD2 (5 bases). Germline assignment: CDR1 SQVTM and CDR2 ANQGSEA. V dropped 2 bases and J dropped 1 base, with 8 bases sitting between them. The CDR3 length is 13 residues. The CDR3 DNA follows: TGCAGCGTTGAAAAGCGGCTCCAAGAGACCCAGTACTTC. Residues: CSVEKRLQETQYF.